This passage covers 3 T cell receptor beta chains from one sample sequenced in a study of T cell responses to AZD1222 COVID-19 vaccine. Generated by immunoSEQ multiplex PCR, the TCRdb table keeps only in-frame clones and is missing some. The sample yields about 120,000 clones, approximately 91% seen once. Source: peripheral blood, taken on day 0 of AZD1222 vaccination. The receptor set was obtained from an adult in good health.

V and J are TRBV20-1 and TRBJ2-3; 11 bases line up with TRBD1. The ends lost 6 bases at V and 5 bases at J; junction bases unmatched: 13. This CDR3 is 16 amino acids long. Germline CDR1 is DFQATT and CDR2 is SNEGSKA (reference sequence). In nucleotides, the CDR3 is TGCAGTGCGAGTGGTAGGACAGGGGGCGCGGGAGATACGCAGTATTTT. Translation: CSASGRTGGAGDTQYF.

The chain joins TRBV7-9 to TRBJ1-2; TRBD1 is a possible D gene (5 bases). CDR3 size: 15 residues. Germline V gene lookup returns CDR1 SEHNR and CDR2 FQNEAQ (reference sequence). Trimming took 3 bases from V and 3 from J, leaving 14 bases between them. This CDR3 reads CASSFAQGSDYGYTF. DNA for the CDR3: TGTGCCAGCAGCTTTGCTCAGGGCAGTGACTATGGCTACACCTTC.

The genes are TRBV5-5 and TRBJ1-1; no definite D call. This CDR3 region has 14 residues. Germline CDR1 and CDR2: SGHKS and YYEKEE (reference sequence). Between the trimmed V and J ends, which lost 4 bases and 1 base, there was a span of 11 bases. The CDR3 nucleotides read TGTGCCAGCAGCCCCCCCTCGGGGAACACTGAAGCTTTCTTT. Its protein product is CASSPPSGNTEAFF. The whole variable domain, filled in from reference TRBV5-5 and TRBJ1-1, reads DAGVTQSPTHLIKTRGQQVTLRCSPISGHKSVSWYQQVLGQGPQFIFQYYEKEERGRGNFPDRFSARQFPNYSSELNVNALLLGDSALYLCASSPPSGNTEAFFGQGTRLTVV.